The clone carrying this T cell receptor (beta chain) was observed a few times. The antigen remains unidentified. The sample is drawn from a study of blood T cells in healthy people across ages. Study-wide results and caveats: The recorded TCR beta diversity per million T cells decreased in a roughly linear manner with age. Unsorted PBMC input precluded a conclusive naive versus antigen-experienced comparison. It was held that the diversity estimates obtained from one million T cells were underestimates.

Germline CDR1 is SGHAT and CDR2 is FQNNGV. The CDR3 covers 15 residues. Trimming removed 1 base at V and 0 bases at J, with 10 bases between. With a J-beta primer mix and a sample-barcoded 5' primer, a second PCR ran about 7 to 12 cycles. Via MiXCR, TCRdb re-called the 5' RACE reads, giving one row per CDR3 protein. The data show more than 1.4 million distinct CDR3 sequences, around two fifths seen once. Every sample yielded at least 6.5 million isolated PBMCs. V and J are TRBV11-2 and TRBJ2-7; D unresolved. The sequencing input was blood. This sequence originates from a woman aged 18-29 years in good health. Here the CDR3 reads CASSLGSQVSYEQYF. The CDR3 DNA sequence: TGTGCCAGCAGCTTAGGTAGCCAGGTCTCCTACGAGCAGTACTTC.